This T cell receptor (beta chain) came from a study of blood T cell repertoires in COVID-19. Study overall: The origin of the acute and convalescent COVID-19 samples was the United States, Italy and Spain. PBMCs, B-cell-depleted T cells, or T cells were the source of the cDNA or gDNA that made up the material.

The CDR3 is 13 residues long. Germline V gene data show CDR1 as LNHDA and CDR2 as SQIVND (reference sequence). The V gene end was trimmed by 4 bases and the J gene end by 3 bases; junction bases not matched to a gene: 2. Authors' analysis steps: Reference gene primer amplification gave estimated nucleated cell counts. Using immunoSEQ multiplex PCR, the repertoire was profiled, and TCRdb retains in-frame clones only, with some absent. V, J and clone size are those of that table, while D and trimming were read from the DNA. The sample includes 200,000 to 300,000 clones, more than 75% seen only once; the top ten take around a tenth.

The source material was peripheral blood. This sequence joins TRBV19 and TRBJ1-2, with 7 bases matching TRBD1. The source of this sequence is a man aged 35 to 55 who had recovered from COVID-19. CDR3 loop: CASSTGQYYGYTF. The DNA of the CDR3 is TGTGCCAGTAGTACGGGACAGTACTATGGCTACACCTTC.